This entry concerns a single TCR beta chain. Looked up from germline, CDR1 is LNHDA and CDR2 is SQIVND (reference sequence). This CDR3 comprises 14 residues. V was shortened by 5 bases and J by 3 bases, with 11 bases between the two germline ends. Sequencing libraries for TCR beta were prepared with iRepertoire HTBI primers and Arm-PCR of CDR3 regions. TCRdb passed the multiplex PCR reads through MiXCR, listing each CDR3 protein once. The sample includes a few hundred thousand distinct CDR3 sequences, 20% to 25% of them seen just once. The data belong to a study of regulatory T cells in long-lasting Graves disease. Noted time point: persistent/refractory GD, antithyroid drugs over 5 years with positive TRAb. From RNA extracted from PBMCs, the TCR library was made.

Material: peripheral blood mononuclear cells (PBMCs), obtained when the disease was refractory, from a patient treated with antithyroid drugs. The chain has TRBV19 and TRBJ1-5, with D uncertain. This sequence originates from a female donor with Graves disease. The CDR3 loop is CASSGRTLNQPQHF. CDR3 bases: TGTGCCAGTAGTGGCAGGACCCTCAATCAGCCCCAGCATTTT.